This passage covers 5 T cell receptor beta chains from one sample sequenced in a study of immune evolution from preneoplasia to lung adenocarcinoma. Produced via immunoSEQ multiplex PCR; TCRdb's table is partial and in-frame only. The profile covers around 9,100 clones, with 70% to 90% appearing a single time and about 2.9% taken by the ten largest. The sequencing sample was made of FFPE lung adenocarcinoma in situ tissue. These receptors were collected from a person aged 70 to 85 with lung adenocarcinoma.

The rearrangement uses TRBV5-1 and TRBJ2-7, with TRBD2 as a possible D gene (7 bases). Germline V gives CDR1 SGHRS, CDR2 YFSETQ. This CDR3 spans 14 amino acids. Trimming removed 6 bases from V and 3 bases from J, with 16 bases in between. The CDR3 sequence: CASTPGGGGYEQYF. CDR3 DNA: TGCGCCAGCACCCCCGGAGGGGGGGGCTACGAGCAGTACTTC.

The genes are TRBV11-3 and TRBJ2-3; D remains ambiguous. V lost 1 base, J lost 6 bases, and 5 bases lay in between. Per the germline V gene, CDR1 is SGHNT and CDR2 is YENEEA. The length of the CDR3 is 12 residues. The CDR3 DNA sequence: TGTGCCAGCAGCTTAGCGGTGGATACGCAGTATTTT. Translation gives CASSLAVDTQYF.

J is TRBJ1-4 and V is TRBV1; the table's D call, TRBD1, was not checked against the DNA. TRBV1 is designated a pseudogene. This CDR3 is built from 16 residues. CDR3: CTSSQDVRQGYEKLFF. CDR3 in DNA: TGCACCAGCAGCCAAGACGTGCGACAGGGGTATGAAAAACTGTTTTTT.

This clone showed up just once. The junction departs from the called germline gene at one end, perhaps through a read error. V gene TRBV10-2 combines with J gene TRBJ2-7; D possibly matches TRBD1 or TRBD2 (5 bases each). The CDR3 is 15 residues long. Looked up from germline, CDR1 is WSHSY and CDR2 is SAAADI. The CDR3 loop reads CASSGLGTDRDEQHF. Here the CDR3 DNA reads TGCGCCAGCAGTGGCCTGGGGACCGATAGGGACGAGCAGCACTTC.

The gene calls are TRBV10-3 and TRBJ1-6; no firm D call. V was trimmed by 10 bases and J by 8 bases, leaving 15 bases between them. The CDR3 runs 13 residues. Germline CDR1 reads ENHRY; CDR2 reads SYGVKD. As DNA, the CDR3 is TGTGCCACAGGCACCTTGGGAGATTCACCCCTCCACTTT. As protein: CATGTLGDSPLHF.